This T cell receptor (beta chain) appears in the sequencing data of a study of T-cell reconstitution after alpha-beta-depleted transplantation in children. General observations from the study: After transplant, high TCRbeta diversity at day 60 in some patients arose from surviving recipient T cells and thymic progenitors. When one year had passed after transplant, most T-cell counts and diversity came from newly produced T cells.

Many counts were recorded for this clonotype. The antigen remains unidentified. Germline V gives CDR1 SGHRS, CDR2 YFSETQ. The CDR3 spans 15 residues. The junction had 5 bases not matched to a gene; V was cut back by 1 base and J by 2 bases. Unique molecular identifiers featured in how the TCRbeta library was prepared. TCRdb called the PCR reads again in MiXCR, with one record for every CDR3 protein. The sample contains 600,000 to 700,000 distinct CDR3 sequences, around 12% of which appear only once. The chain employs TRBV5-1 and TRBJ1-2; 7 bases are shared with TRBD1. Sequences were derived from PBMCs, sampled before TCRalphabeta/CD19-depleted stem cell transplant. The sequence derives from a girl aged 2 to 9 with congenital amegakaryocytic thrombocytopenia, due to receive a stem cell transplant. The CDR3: CASSLPGGGNYGYTF. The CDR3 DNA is TGCGCCAGCAGCTTGCCGGGAGGGGGCAACTATGGCTACACCTTC.